This T cell receptor (beta chain) derives from a study of blood T cell repertoires in COVID-19. The table came from immunoSEQ multiplex PCR; TCRdb's copy has only in-frame clones and leaves some out. This repertoire shows 300,000 or so clones, over 70% found once; its top ten account for roughly 1.2%. The sequence derives from a woman aged 45-65 years with acute or convalescent COVID-19. Sequences were obtained from peripheral blood.

The CDR3 sequence is CASSPDTYNQPQHF. The CDR3 nucleotides read TGTGCCAGCAGCCCAGACACATACAATCAGCCCCAGCATTTT. This chain connects TRBV27 to TRBJ1-5; D unresolved. The germline V gene encodes CDR1 MNHEY and CDR2 SMNVEV (reference sequence). V was cut by 6 bases and J by 3 bases, with 12 bases left in between. CDR3 length: 14 residues.